The clone carrying this T cell receptor beta chain occurred a few times. The sample comes from a study of blood T cell repertoires in COVID-19. Some clones are missing from TCRdb's copy, which holds only in-frame ones; the method was immunoSEQ multiplex PCR. This table holds under 8,000 clones, roughly nine tenths found once. V shed 5 bases and J shed 0 bases, with 5 bases lying between them. The CDR3 extends over 12 amino acids. Per the germline V gene, CDR1 is SGHTA and CDR2 is FQGNSA. The V and J genes are TRBV7-2 and TRBJ2-7, with D hard to call. Sequenced sample: peripheral blood. The TCR was taken from a human donor in a cohort sampled during active COVID-19. The donor label of this sample is uncertain. CDR3 sequence: CASSLSSYEQYF. The CDR3 nucleotides read TGTGCCAGCAGCCTTTCCTCCTACGAGCAGTACTTC.